This T cell receptor (beta chain) appears in the sequencing data of a study of Ad26.COV2.S vaccination and SARS-CoV-2 variants. Study-level information: The Ad26.COV2.S arm of the COV1001 trial was where the donor was placed.

Produced via immunoSEQ multiplex PCR; TCRdb's table is partial and in-frame only. The sample records 300,000 to 400,000 clones, roughly 87% being singletons. This CDR3 is 10 amino acids long. V shed 3 bases and J shed 6 bases, with 2 bases lying between them. Regarding treatment: around 19 received Ad26.COV2.S at low or high dose, single or two shots; about 5 received placebo; per-sample allocation not given. The investigators took samples on day 63 after the first vaccine or placebo injection. In Boston, the donor was an adult between 18-55 years of age. The study used a vaccine consisting of an Ad26 vector that expressed Wuhan-strain SARS-CoV-2 spike.

This TCR was recovered from a person aged 18-60 years who received the Ad26.COV2.S COVID-19 vaccine or a placebo. V usage is TRBV12-3 or TRBV12-4 and J usage is TRBJ1-1, with unresolved D. The specimen comprised peripheral blood, sampled in a trial of Ad26.COV2.S vaccine versus placebo. The DNA of the CDR3 is TGTGCCAGCAGTTTGTCTGAAGCTTTCTTT. Amino acid sequence: CASSLSEAFF.